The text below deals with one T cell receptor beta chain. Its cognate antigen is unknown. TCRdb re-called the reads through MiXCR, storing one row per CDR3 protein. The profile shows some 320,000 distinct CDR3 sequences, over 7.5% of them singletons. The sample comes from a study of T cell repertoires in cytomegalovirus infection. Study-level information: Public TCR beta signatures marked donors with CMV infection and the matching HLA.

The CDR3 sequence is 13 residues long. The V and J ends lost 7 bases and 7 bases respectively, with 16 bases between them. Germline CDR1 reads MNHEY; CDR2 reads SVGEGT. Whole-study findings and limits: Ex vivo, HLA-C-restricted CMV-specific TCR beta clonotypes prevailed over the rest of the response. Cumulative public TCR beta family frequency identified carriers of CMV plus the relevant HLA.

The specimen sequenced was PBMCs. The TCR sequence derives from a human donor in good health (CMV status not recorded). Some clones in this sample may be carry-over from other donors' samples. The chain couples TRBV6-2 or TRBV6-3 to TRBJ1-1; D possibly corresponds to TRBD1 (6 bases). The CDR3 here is CASNPRQVDEAFF. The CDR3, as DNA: TGTGCCAGCAACCCTAGACAGGTCGATGAAGCTTTCTTT.